These 20 T cell receptor beta chains share one sample of origin, sequenced in a study of cytomegalovirus exposure and HLA in healthy donors. 13 Jbeta primers and 60 Vbeta primers were used for the PCR. Using immunoSEQ multiplex PCR, the repertoire was profiled, and TCRdb retains in-frame clones only, with some absent. The sample contains 150,000 to 200,000 clones, about 81% of which appear only once. Sequencing was carried out using PBMCs. These receptors were collected from a woman between 45 and 60 years old in good health and CMV-seropositive.

In this sample, this clone turned up a few times. The chain uses TRBV27 and TRBJ2-3; D perhaps matches TRBD2 (5 bases). V lost 5 bases and J lost 7, with 10 bases in between. CDR1 and CDR2 from the germline V gene are MNHEY and SMNVEV (reference sequence). This CDR3 region has 12 residues. In nucleotides, the CDR3 is TGTGCCAGCAGTACCTCCGGGAATACGCAGTATTTT. It translates to CASSTSGNTQYF.

This clone was observed a single time. CDR3 residues: CASSVALGTEAFF. The CDR3 DNA reads as TGTGCCAGCAGTGTGGCCCTAGGAACTGAAGCTTTCTTT. The chain recombines TRBV2 with TRBJ1-1; D is unclear. V lost 4 bases, J lost 5 bases, and 11 bases lay in between. The CDR3 totals 13 residues. The germline V gene encodes CDR1 SNHLY and CDR2 FYNNEI.

The chain couples TRBV11-2 to TRBJ2-5, with 15 bases that match TRBD2. Germline CDR1 and CDR2: SGHAT and FQNNGV. CDR3 length: 17 residues. V lost 5 bases and J lost 5; bases outside the gene matches: 9. In nucleotides, the CDR3 is TGTGCCAGCAGCCTTGGGACTAGCGGGGGGAATGTGGAGACCCAGTACTTC. It specifies CASSLGTSGGNVETQYF.

The rearrangement joins TRBV30 to TRBJ2-6; D is ambiguous. V gave up 3 bases and J gave up 1 base, with 4 bases separating them. There are 13 residues in the CDR3. Germline CDR1 is GTSNPN and CDR2 is SVGIG (reference sequence). The CDR3 DNA reads TGTGCCTGGAGGGAGTCTGGGGCCAACGTCCTGACTTTC. It encodes CAWRESGANVLTF. The whole variable domain, filled in from reference TRBV30 and TRBJ2-6, reads SQTIHQWPATLVQPVGSPLSLECTVEGTSNPNLYWYRQAAGRGLQLLFYSVGIGQISSEVPQNLSASRPQDRQFILSSKKLLLSDSGFYLCAWRESGANVLTFGAGSRLTVL.

This sequence joins TRBV5-6 and TRBJ2-3; tentative D call: TRBD2 (6 bases). V was pared by 3 bases and J by 5 bases, with 13 bases between. The CDR3 extends over 14 amino acids. CDR1 and CDR2 (germline): SGHDT, YYEEEE. The CDR3 sequence: CASSSPGEGDTQYF. In DNA form, the CDR3 reads TGTGCCAGCAGCTCCCCGGGGGAAGGAGATACGCAGTATTTT.

This clone has only one observation. The gene calls are TRBV2 and TRBJ2-5; TRBD1 might be the D (6 bases). The CDR3 has 14 amino acids. The V end was cut by 3 bases, the J end by 0 bases, with 8 bases between. Germline CDR1 SNHLY, CDR2 FYNNEI. The CDR3 is CASSERTDQETQYF. CDR3 DNA sequence: TGTGCCAGCAGTGAGAGGACAGACCAAGAGACCCAGTACTTC.

The rearrangement links TRBV27 to TRBJ1-1, with D possibly TRBD1 on 6 matching bases. The ends were cut back, 5 bases at V and 4 bases at J, with 14 bases in the middle. Germline CDR1 MNHEY, CDR2 SMNVEV (reference sequence). This CDR3 has 14 residues. The CDR3 DNA sequence: TGTGCCAGCAGTGGAATAACAGGGAGCACTGAAGCTTTCTTT. It is translated as CASSGITGSTEAFF.

This clone was counted a few times. The V and J genes are TRBV6-1 and TRBJ2-7; the match to TRBD1 covers 7 bases. This CDR3 has 13 amino acids. Germline CDR1 and CDR2: MNHNS and SASEGT. The trim removed 6 bases at V and 3 bases at J, leaving 5 bases unmatched. The DNA of the CDR3 is TGTGCCAGCAGCCGGGACAGCGTCTACGAGCAGTACTTC. Translation gives CASSRDSVYEQYF.

The gene calls are TRBV7-9 and TRBJ1-5; tentative D call: TRBD1 (5 bases). The CDR3 is 18 residues long. The V gene lost 2 bases and the J gene lost 3 bases, with 20 bases spanning the gap. From germline, CDR1 is SEHNR and CDR2 FQNEAQ (reference sequence). The CDR3 region is CASSLTTAGRGVNQPQHF. The CDR3 bases are TGTGCCAGCAGCTTAACGACAGCAGGTCGGGGGGTCAATCAGCCCCAGCATTTT.

The chain links TRBV2 to TRBJ1-1; no clear D. Germline values: CDR1 SNHLY, CDR2 FYNNEI. V was clipped by 7 bases and J by 6 bases, with 9 bases between them. The CDR3 extends over 11 amino acids. The CDR3: CASIYSAEAFF. The CDR3 nucleotides read TGTGCCAGCATTTATTCTGCTGAAGCTTTCTTT.

This clone was seen more than once but under ten times. The chain couples TRBV28 to TRBJ2-3, with TRBD2 as a possible D gene (6 bases). Germline CDR1 is MDHEN and CDR2 is SYDVKM. V lost 6 bases, J lost 5 bases, and 12 bases lay in between. This CDR3 comprises 13 residues. Here the CDR3 DNA reads TGTGCCAGCAGCCCTGGGGGAGGAGATACGCAGTATTTT. It codes for CASSPGGGDTQYF.

CDR3 in amino acids: CSVAGDTEAFF. Here the CDR3 DNA reads TGCAGCGTTGCAGGGGACACTGAAGCTTTCTTT. This rearrangement joins TRBV29-1 to TRBJ1-1; TRBD1 might be the D (6 bases). V gave up 4 bases and J gave up 3 bases, with 6 bases separating them. Germline lookup yields CDR1 SQVTM and CDR2 ANQGSEA. This CDR3 region has 11 residues.

CDR3: CASSVRAGAWNEQFF. CDR3 nucleotides: TGTGCCAGCAGTGTACGAGCGGGGGCGTGGAATGAGCAGTTCTTC. J is TRBJ2-1 and V is TRBV25-1, with 8 bases matching TRBD2. V gave up 4 bases and J gave up 7 bases; unmatched junction bases: 9. Germline V lookup: CDR1 MGHDK, CDR2 SYGVNS. The CDR3 spans 15 residues.

The genes are TRBV19 and TRBJ2-1; D is unresolved. The CDR3 spans 15 residues. V lost 3 bases and J 0 bases, leaving 9 bases between the germline ends. Germline V gives CDR1 LNHDA, CDR2 SQIVND (reference sequence). The CDR3 coding sequence is TGTGCCAGTAGTATTTTGCCGAGCTCCTACAATGAGCAGTTCTTC. Its translation: CASSILPSSYNEQFF.

The CDR3 loop reads CASSLMRDRVVYTF. DNA of the CDR3: TGTGCCAGCAGCTTAATGAGAGACAGGGTAGTATACACCTTC. The J gene is TRBJ1-2, the V gene TRBV7-2; the match to TRBD1 covers 7 bases. The CDR3 has 14 amino acids. The germline V gene has CDR1 SGHTA and CDR2 FQGNSA. J lost 11 bases, V lost 2 bases, and 11 bases had no gene match.

This clone came up many times. The J gene is TRBJ1-6, the V gene TRBV25-1; D gene ambiguous. The V gene lost 4 bases and the J gene lost 7 bases, with 5 bases spanning the gap. CDR1 and CDR2 from the germline V gene are MGHDK and SYGVNS. The CDR3 length is 12 residues. DNA for the CDR3: TGTGCCAGCAGTGCAAAAAATTCACCCCTCCACTTT. Translation gives CASSAKNSPLHF.

The chain uses TRBV7-2 and TRBJ2-7, with no clear D. Between the trimmed V and J ends, which lost 4 bases and 0 bases, there was a span of 7 bases. Germline lookup yields CDR1 SGHTA and CDR2 FQGNSA. This CDR3 spans 13 amino acids. This CDR3 reads CASSYSSSYEQYF. The CDR3 DNA follows: TGTGCCAGCAGCTACTCTAGCTCCTACGAGCAGTACTTC.

The chain employs TRBV2 and TRBJ1-1; D gene ambiguous. Germline V lookup: CDR1 SNHLY, CDR2 FYNNEI. The CDR3 has 14 amino acids. Trimming pared 3 bases from V and 4 bases from J, leaving 12 bases between. CDR3 in DNA: TGTGCCAGCAGTGAGACCGTCCGGGGCACTGAAGCTTTCTTT. Its protein is CASSETVRGTEAFF.

This clone appeared a few times. This chain joins TRBV4-1 and TRBJ2-5; D not certain. The CDR3 runs 14 residues. The V and J ends lost 4 bases and 2 bases respectively, with 11 bases between them. Germline V CDR1 and CDR2: MGHRA, YSYEKL. CDR3 region: CASSRKIEQETQYF. CDR3 in DNA: TGCGCCAGCAGCCGTAAAATAGAGCAAGAGACCCAGTACTTC.

The chain recombines TRBV7-6 with TRBJ2-2; 10 nucleotides agree with TRBD2. CDR3 length equals 18 residues. CDR1 and CDR2 from the germline V gene are SGHVS and FNYEAQ. The V segment lost 7 bases and the J segment 5 bases; nucleotides outside the gene matches: 16. The CDR3 spells CASTPQRGSGGRTGELFF. CDR3 in DNA: TGTGCCAGCACTCCCCAGCGGGGTAGCGGGGGGAGAACCGGGGAGCTGTTTTTT. The entire variable domain, with the rest obtained from reference TRBV7-6 and TRBJ2-2, is as follows: GAGVSQSPRYKVTKRGQDVALRCDPISGHVSLYWYRQALGQGPEFLTYFNYEAQQDKSGLPNDRFSAERPEGSISTLTIQRTEQRDSAMYRCASTPQRGSGGRTGELFFGEGSRLTVL.